The rows below give T cell receptor beta chains drawn from one sample of a study of cytomegalovirus exposure and HLA in healthy donors. The method was immunoSEQ multiplex PCR; TCRdb's version includes in-frame clones alone and lacks a portion of them. The sample records 95,000 to 150,000 clones, roughly three fifths being singletons. The sample was PBMCs. Receptors originate from a man in his late teens or twenties in good health and CMV-seronegative. CDR3s include the opening cysteine and the closing phenylalanine or tryptophan. D genes are given only for firm matches. The size of a clone is reported for some rows only, either as once, few or many, or as a class for expanded clones.

CDR3 length: 13; V gene: TRBV9; D gene: NA; J gene: TRBJ2-1; clone size: NA; CDR3 DNA: TGTGCCAGCAGCGTAGCGGGAAGGAATGAGCAGTTCTTC; CDR3 protein: CASSVAGRNEQFF
CDR3 length: 18; V gene: TRBV5-6; D gene: TRBD1; J gene: TRBJ1-1; clone size: NA; CDR3 DNA: TGTGCCAGCAGCCAACGACCTACAGGGGCGAATTGGTTGACTGAAGCTTTCTTT; CDR3 protein: CASSQRPTGANWLTEAFF
CDR3 length: 13; V gene: TRBV28; D gene: NA; J gene: TRBJ1-1; clone size: NA; CDR3 DNA: TGTGCCAGCAATTCGGGGTATCGCACTGAAGCTTTCTTT; CDR3 protein: CASNSGYRTEAFF
CDR3 length: 14; V gene: TRBV6-5; D gene: NA; J gene: TRBJ1-6; clone size: few; CDR3 DNA: TGTGCCAGCAGTTATTCAGGTTATAATTCACCCCTCCACTTT; CDR3 protein: CASSYSGYNSPLHF
CDR3 length: 13; V gene: TRBV5-1; D gene: TRBD1; J gene: TRBJ1-1; clone size: few; CDR3 DNA: TGCGCCAGCAGCCCAACAGGGGGCGGTGAAGCTTTCTTT; CDR3 protein: CASSPTGGGEAFF
CDR3 length: 13; V gene: TRBV2; D gene: NA; J gene: TRBJ1-1; clone size: few; CDR3 DNA: TGTGCCAGCAGCCGCCTACGGGACACTGAAGCTTTCTTT; CDR3 protein: CASSRLRDTEAFF
CDR3 length: 14; V gene: TRBV6-6; D gene: NA; J gene: TRBJ2-3; clone size: NA; CDR3 DNA: TGTGCCAGCACCCAACGAGGGACTCCAGATACGCAGTATTTT; CDR3 protein: CASTQRGTPDTQYF
CDR3 length: 16; V gene: TRBV5-1; D gene: TRBD2; J gene: TRBJ2-2; clone size: once; CDR3 DNA: TGCGCCAGCAGCTTGGCGACTAGCCGGAACACCGGGGAGCTGTTTTTT; CDR3 protein: CASSLATSRNTGELFF
CDR3 length: 13; V gene: TRBV10-1; D gene: TRBD1; J gene: TRBJ2-1; clone size: NA; CDR3 DNA: TGCGCCAGCAGGGAGACAGGGGGAGATGAGCAGTTCTTC; CDR3 protein: CASRETGGDEQFF
CDR3 length: 16; V gene: TRBV4-2; D gene: TRBD2; J gene: TRBJ2-2; clone size: NA; CDR3 DNA: TGTGCCAGCAGCGGCATAACGGGGGGGAACACCGGGGAGCTGTTTTTT; CDR3 protein: CASSGITGGNTGELFF
CDR3 length: 15; V gene: TRBV13; D gene: TRBD1; J gene: TRBJ1-5; clone size: few; CDR3 DNA: TGTGCCAGCAGCTTAACAGGGGATATTGGTCAGCCCCAGCATTTT; CDR3 protein: CASSLTGDIGQPQHF
CDR3 length: 16; V gene: TRBV13; D gene: TRBD1; J gene: TRBJ1-1; clone size: NA; CDR3 DNA: TGTGCCCGCAGCTCCGACAGGGGGCTCGGGTATACTGAAGCTTTCTTT; CDR3 protein: CARSSDRGLGYTEAFF
CDR3 length: 15; V gene: TRBV5-1; D gene: TRBD2; J gene: TRBJ2-5; clone size: NA; CDR3 DNA: TGCGCCAGCATCCTGAGCGGGGGGGCCATGGAGACCCAGTACTTC; CDR3 protein: CASILSGGAMETQYF
CDR3 length: 13; V gene: TRBV30; D gene: NA; J gene: TRBJ1-5; clone size: NA; CDR3 DNA: TGTGCCTGGAGTGAACAGGGTATTCAGCCCCAGCATTTT; CDR3 protein: CAWSEQGIQPQHF
CDR3 length: 15; V gene: TRBV6-6; D gene: NA; J gene: TRBJ2-1; clone size: NA; CDR3 DNA: TGTGCCAGCAGTTACCATCCAGGCTCCTACAATGAGCAGTTCTTC; CDR3 protein: CASSYHPGSYNEQFF
CDR3 length: 15; V gene: TRBV9; D gene: TRBD2; J gene: TRBJ2-1; clone size: NA; CDR3 DNA: TGTGCCAGCAGCGCTAGACTAGCGGGGGACAATGAGCAGTTCTTC; CDR3 protein: CASSARLAGDNEQFF
CDR3 length: 16; V gene: TRBV4-3; D gene: TRBD1; J gene: TRBJ2-3; clone size: NA; CDR3 DNA: TGCGCCAGCAGCCAAGATCCCGGACAGGGCCCAGATACGCAGTATTTT; CDR3 protein: CASSQDPGQGPDTQYF
CDR3 length: 14; V gene: TRBV11-2; D gene: TRBD2; J gene: TRBJ2-7; clone size: NA; CDR3 DNA: TGTGCCAGCAGCGCAACTAGCGGGAGCTACGAGCAGTACTTC; CDR3 protein: CASSATSGSYEQYF
CDR3 length: 15; V gene: TRBV5-5; D gene: NA; J gene: TRBJ1-3; clone size: NA; CDR3 DNA: TGTGCCAGCAGCTCGGACAGCATCTCTGGAAACACCATATATTTT; CDR3 protein: CASSSDSISGNTIYF
CDR3 length: 13; V gene: TRBV28; D gene: TRBD1; J gene: TRBJ2-7; clone size: NA; CDR3 DNA: TGTGCCAGCGGACAGGGGGCCCCCTACGAGCAGTACTTC; CDR3 protein: CASGQGAPYEQYF
CDR3 length: 12; V gene: TRBV5-1; D gene: NA; J gene: TRBJ2-7; clone size: NA; CDR3 DNA: TGCGCCAGCAGCTCTACGACCTACGAGCAGTACTTC; CDR3 protein: CASSSTTYEQYF
CDR3 length: 14; V gene: TRBV7-2; D gene: TRBD1; J gene: TRBJ1-1; clone size: NA; CDR3 DNA: TGTGCCAGCAGGACCGGGACAGTTGGGACTGAAGCTTTCTTT; CDR3 protein: CASRTGTVGTEAFF
CDR3 length: 18; V gene: TRBV27; D gene: NA; J gene: TRBJ1-5; clone size: NA; CDR3 DNA: TGTGCCAGCAGTCCCAGACCCCCGGGGGGGGAGAGGAATCAGCCCCAGCATTTT; CDR3 protein: CASSPRPPGGERNQPQHF
CDR3 length: 16; V gene: TRBV29-1; D gene: TRBD1; J gene: TRBJ1-2; clone size: NA; CDR3 DNA: TGCAGCCTTCCGCGGACTTCGGGACAGGGGGCAGGCGGCTACACCTTC; CDR3 protein: CSLPRTSGQGAGGYTF
CDR3 length: 12; V gene: TRBV18; D gene: NA; J gene: TRBJ2-7; clone size: NA; CDR3 DNA: TGTGCCAGCTCTAATACAAGCTACGAGCAGTACTTC; CDR3 protein: CASSNTSYEQYF
CDR3 length: 15; V gene: TRBV19; D gene: TRBD2; J gene: TRBJ2-5; clone size: few; CDR3 DNA: TGTGCCAGTAGCACCGGACTAGCGGGAGGAGAGACCCAGTACTTC; CDR3 protein: CASSTGLAGGETQYF
CDR3 length: 14; V gene: TRBV9; D gene: NA; J gene: TRBJ1-1; clone size: NA; CDR3 DNA: TGTGCCAGCAGCCCAGTCCTCCGGGGCACTGAAGCTTTCTTT; CDR3 protein: CASSPVLRGTEAFF
CDR3 length: 13; V gene: TRBV6-1; D gene: NA; J gene: TRBJ1-5; clone size: few; CDR3 DNA: TGTGCCAGCAGTACGGGGGGCGATCAGCCCCAGCATTTT; CDR3 protein: CASSTGGDQPQHF
CDR3 length: 14; V gene: TRBV6-5; D gene: TRBD1; J gene: TRBJ1-1; clone size: NA; CDR3 DNA: TGTGCCAGCAGTTCTACGGGACAGGGCTCAGAAGCTTTCTTT; CDR3 protein: CASSSTGQGSEAFF
CDR3 length: 13; V gene: TRBV5-8; D gene: TRBD1; J gene: TRBJ2-7; clone size: NA; CDR3 DNA: TGTGCCAGCAGGCCTTGGACAGGCTACGAGCAGTACTTC; CDR3 protein: CASRPWTGYEQYF
CDR3 length: 13; V gene: TRBV6-5; D gene: NA; J gene: TRBJ2-1; clone size: NA; CDR3 DNA: TGTGCCAGCAGCCCCACAGGATACAATGAGCAGTTCTTC; CDR3 protein: CASSPTGYNEQFF
CDR3 length: 15; V gene: TRBV18; D gene: TRBD1; J gene: TRBJ1-4; clone size: NA; CDR3 DNA: TGTGCCAGCTCACCACGGACAGGGAATGCCGAAAAACTGTTTTTT; CDR3 protein: CASSPRTGNAEKLFF
CDR3 length: 15; V gene: TRBV11-2; D gene: TRBD2; J gene: TRBJ2-7; clone size: NA; CDR3 DNA: TGTGCCAGCAGCCCTAGCGGGGGCCAGGGCGGCGAGCAGTACTTC; CDR3 protein: CASSPSGGQGGEQYF
CDR3 length: 12; V gene: TRBV28; D gene: NA; J gene: TRBJ1-5; clone size: NA; CDR3 DNA: TGTGCCAGCAGTTCAGGGGCCCAGCCCCAGCATTTT; CDR3 protein: CASSSGAQPQHF
CDR3 length: 16; V gene: TRBV7-9; D gene: TRBD2; J gene: TRBJ2-3; clone size: NA; CDR3 DNA: TGTGCCAGCAGCTCGAGACTAGCGGCAAGCACAGATACGCAGTATTTT; CDR3 protein: CASSSRLAASTDTQYF
CDR3 length: 16; V gene: TRBV7-2; D gene: TRBD1; J gene: TRBJ2-7; clone size: NA; CDR3 DNA: TGTGCCAGCAGCCCCCCCGGGGTGCAGGGGGCCCACGAGCAGTACTTC; CDR3 protein: CASSPPGVQGAHEQYF
CDR3 length: 18; V gene: TRBV5-1; D gene: NA; J gene: TRBJ2-6; clone size: once; CDR3 DNA: TGCGCCAGCAGCCTACTGACATCCCAAAGCTCTGGGGCCAACGTCCTGACTTTC; CDR3 protein: CASSLLTSQSSGANVLTF
CDR3 length: 16; V gene: TRBV30; D gene: TRBD2; J gene: TRBJ2-2; clone size: NA; CDR3 DNA: TGTGCCTGGAGGGGGAGGGGACTCCGAAACACCGGGGAGCTGTTTTTT; CDR3 protein: CAWRGRGLRNTGELFF
CDR3 length: 15; V gene: TRBV9; D gene: NA; J gene: TRBJ2-2; clone size: few; CDR3 DNA: TGTGCCAGCAGCGTAGTGGGGGCAGGCACCGGGGAGCTGTTTTTT; CDR3 protein: CASSVVGAGTGELFF
CDR3 length: 17; V gene: TRBV4-3; D gene: NA; J gene: TRBJ1-2; clone size: NA; CDR3 DNA: TGCGCCAGCAGCCAAGATCCAGGCCGACAGGCGGAGAGGGGCTACACCTTC; CDR3 protein: CASSQDPGRQAERGYTF
CDR3 length: 11; V gene: TRBV29-1; D gene: NA; J gene: TRBJ1-1; clone size: NA; CDR3 DNA: TGCAGCGTTGGGCAGGGCACTGAAGCTTTCTTT; CDR3 protein: CSVGQGTEAFF
CDR3 length: 15; V gene: TRBV2; D gene: NA; J gene: TRBJ2-7; clone size: NA; CDR3 DNA: TGTGCCAGCAGTGAAATAGGACAGCTATCCTACGAGCAGTACTTC; CDR3 protein: CASSEIGQLSYEQYF
CDR3 length: 15; V gene: TRBV6-1; D gene: TRBD1; J gene: TRBJ1-2; clone size: NA; CDR3 DNA: TGTGCCAGCAGTGAAATTGTAGGGACAGCCTATGGCTACACCTTC; CDR3 protein: CASSEIVGTAYGYTF
CDR3 length: 18; V gene: TRBV7-2; D gene: TRBD2; J gene: TRBJ2-3; clone size: NA; CDR3 DNA: TGTGCCAGCAGCTCGGTTATACTAGCGGGGGCTAGCACAGATACGCAGTATTTT; CDR3 protein: CASSSVILAGASTDTQYF
CDR3 length: 15; V gene: TRBV18; D gene: NA; J gene: TRBJ2-7; clone size: once; CDR3 DNA: TGTGCCAGCTCACCATTGGGGCAGTCGTCCTACGAGCAGTACTTC; CDR3 protein: CASSPLGQSSYEQYF
CDR3 length: 14; V gene: TRBV11-2; D gene: NA; J gene: TRBJ2-5; clone size: NA; CDR3 DNA: TGTGCCAGCAGCTTAGGTCCAGGGCCGGAGACCCAGTACTTC; CDR3 protein: CASSLGPGPETQYF
CDR3 length: 13; V gene: TRBV10-1; D gene: NA; J gene: TRBJ2-1; clone size: NA; CDR3 DNA: TGCGCCAGCAGCCCCGCCGGTGGGGGCTTGCGGTTCTTC; CDR3 protein: CASSPAGGGLRFF
CDR3 length: 16; V gene: TRBV4-1; D gene: NA; J gene: TRBJ2-1; clone size: NA; CDR3 DNA: TGCGCCCGCAGCCAAGATCTGGACAGAGCCTACAATGAGCAGTTCTTC; CDR3 protein: CARSQDLDRAYNEQFF
CDR3 length: 16; V gene: TRBV10-3; D gene: NA; J gene: TRBJ2-1; clone size: NA; CDR3 DNA: TGTGCCATCAGTGAGGGGGCTAGGCAGGGCCACAATGAGCAGTTCTTC; CDR3 protein: CAISEGARQGHNEQFF
CDR3 length: 15; V gene: TRBV5-6; D gene: NA; J gene: TRBJ1-2; clone size: NA; CDR3 DNA: TGTACCAGCAGCTTACGCAGGGGATTCGTATATGGCTACACCTTC; CDR3 protein: CTSSLRRGFVYGYTF
CDR3 length: 19; V gene: TRBV7-2; D gene: TRBD1; J gene: TRBJ1-1; clone size: NA; CDR3 DNA: TGTGCCAGCAGCCTACTGTCCCGGGACAGGGTAGGAAGGTATTCTGAAGCTTTCTTT; CDR3 protein: CASSLLSRDRVGRYSEAFF
CDR3 length: 13; V gene: TRBV29-1; D gene: NA; J gene: TRBJ1-4; clone size: few; CDR3 DNA: TGCAGCGTTGTATACGAGAGGGTTGAAAAACTGTTTTTT; CDR3 protein: CSVVYERVEKLFF